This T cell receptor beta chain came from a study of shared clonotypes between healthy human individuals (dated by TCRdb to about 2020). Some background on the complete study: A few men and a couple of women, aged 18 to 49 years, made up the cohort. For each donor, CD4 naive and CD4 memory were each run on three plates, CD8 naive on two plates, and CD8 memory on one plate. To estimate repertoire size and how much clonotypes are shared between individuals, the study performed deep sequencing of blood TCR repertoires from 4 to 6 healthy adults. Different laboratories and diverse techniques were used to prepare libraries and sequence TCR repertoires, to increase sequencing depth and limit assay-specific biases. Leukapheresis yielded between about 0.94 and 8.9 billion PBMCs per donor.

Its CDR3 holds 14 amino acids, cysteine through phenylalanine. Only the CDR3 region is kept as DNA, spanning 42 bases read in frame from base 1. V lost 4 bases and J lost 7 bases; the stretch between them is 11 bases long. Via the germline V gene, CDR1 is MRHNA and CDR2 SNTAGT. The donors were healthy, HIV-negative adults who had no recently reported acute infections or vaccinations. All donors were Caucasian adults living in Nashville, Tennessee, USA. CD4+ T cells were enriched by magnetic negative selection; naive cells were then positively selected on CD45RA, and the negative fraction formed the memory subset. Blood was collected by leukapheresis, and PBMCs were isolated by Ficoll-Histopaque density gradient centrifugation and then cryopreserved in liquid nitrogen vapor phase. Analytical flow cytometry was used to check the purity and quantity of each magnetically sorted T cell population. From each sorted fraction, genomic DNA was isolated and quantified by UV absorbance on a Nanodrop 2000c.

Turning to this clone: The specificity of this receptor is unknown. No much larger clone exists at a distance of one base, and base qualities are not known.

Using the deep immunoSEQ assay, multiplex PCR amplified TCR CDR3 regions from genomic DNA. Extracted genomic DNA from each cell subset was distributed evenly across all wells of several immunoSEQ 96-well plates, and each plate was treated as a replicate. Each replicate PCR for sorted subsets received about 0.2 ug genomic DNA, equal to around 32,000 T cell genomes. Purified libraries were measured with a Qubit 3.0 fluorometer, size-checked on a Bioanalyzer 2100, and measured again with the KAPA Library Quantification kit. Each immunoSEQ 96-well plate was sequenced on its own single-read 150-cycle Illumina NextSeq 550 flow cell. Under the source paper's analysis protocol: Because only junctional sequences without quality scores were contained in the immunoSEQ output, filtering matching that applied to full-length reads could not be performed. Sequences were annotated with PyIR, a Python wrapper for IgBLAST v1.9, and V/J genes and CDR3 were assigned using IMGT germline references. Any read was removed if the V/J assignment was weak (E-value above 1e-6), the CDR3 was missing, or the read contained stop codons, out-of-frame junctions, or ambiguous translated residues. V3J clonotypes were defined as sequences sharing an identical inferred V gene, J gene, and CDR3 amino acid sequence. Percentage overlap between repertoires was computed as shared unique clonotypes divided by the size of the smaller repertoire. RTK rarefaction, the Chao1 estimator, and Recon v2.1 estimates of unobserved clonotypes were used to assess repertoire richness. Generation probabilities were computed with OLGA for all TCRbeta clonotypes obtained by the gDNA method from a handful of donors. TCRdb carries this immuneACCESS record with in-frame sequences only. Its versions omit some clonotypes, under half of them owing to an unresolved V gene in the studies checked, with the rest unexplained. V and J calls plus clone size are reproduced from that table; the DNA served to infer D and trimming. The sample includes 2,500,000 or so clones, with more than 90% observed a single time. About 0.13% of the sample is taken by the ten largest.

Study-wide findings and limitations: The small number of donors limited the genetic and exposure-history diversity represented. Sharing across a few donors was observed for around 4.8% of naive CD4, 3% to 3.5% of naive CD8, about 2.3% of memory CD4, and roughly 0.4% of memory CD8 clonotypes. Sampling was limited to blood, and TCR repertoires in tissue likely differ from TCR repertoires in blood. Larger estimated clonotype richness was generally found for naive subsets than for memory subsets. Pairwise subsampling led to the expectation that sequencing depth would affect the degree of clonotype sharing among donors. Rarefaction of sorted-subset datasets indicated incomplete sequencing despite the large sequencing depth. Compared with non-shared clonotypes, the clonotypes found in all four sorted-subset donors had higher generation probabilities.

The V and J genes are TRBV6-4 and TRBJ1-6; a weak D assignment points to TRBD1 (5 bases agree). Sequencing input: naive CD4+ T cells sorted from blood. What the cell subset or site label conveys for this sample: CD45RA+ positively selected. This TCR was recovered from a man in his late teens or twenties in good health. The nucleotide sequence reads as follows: TGTGCCAGCAGTGGAGGGACGGGGAATTCACCCCTCCACTTT. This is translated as CASSGGTGNSPLHF.